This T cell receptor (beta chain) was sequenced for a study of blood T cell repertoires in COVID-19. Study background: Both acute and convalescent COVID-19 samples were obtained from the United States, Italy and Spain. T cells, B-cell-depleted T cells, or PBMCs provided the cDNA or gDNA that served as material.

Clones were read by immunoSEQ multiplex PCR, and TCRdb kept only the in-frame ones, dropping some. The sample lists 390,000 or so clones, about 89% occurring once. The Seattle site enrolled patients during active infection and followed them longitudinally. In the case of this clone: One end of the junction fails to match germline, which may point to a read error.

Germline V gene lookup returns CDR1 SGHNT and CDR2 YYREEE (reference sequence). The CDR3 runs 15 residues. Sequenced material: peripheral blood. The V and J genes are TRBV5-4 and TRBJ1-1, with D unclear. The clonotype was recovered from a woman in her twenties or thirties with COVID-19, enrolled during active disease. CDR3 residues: CASSSTFTGNPEAFF. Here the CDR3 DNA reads TGTGCCAGCAGCTCAACGTTTACCGGGAACCCTGAAGCTTTCTTT.